This T cell receptor (beta chain) is drawn from a study of breast tumors, draining lymph nodes, adjacent tissues. CDR3 length: 14 residues. V lost 0 bases and J 8 bases, leaving 10 bases between the germline ends. Germline loops: CDR1 MRHNA, CDR2 SNTAGT. Breast cancer patients provided tissue from their axillary draining lymph nodes. TCRdb reanalysed the multiplex PCR reads using MiXCR and keeps one entry per CDR3 protein. The sample has tens of thousands of distinct CDR3 sequences, about 27% seen once; the top ten hold over 8%. This clonotype was recorded at least ten times. The chain is built from TRBV6-4 and TRBJ1-4; D is ambiguous. Input material: axillary lymph node tissue. This clonotype was obtained from a female donor with breast cancer. Some clones in this sample may be carry-over from other donors' samples. CDR3 DNA sequence: TGTGCCAGCAGTGACTCTTGTAAGGAAGAAAAACTGTTTTTT. Residues: CASSDSCKEEKLFF.